Shown below are 5 T cell receptor beta chains from a single sample sequenced in a study of post-analysis software for immune sequencing data. Unique molecular identifiers tagged the TCR beta cDNA libraries. From the PCR reads, TCRdb called clonotypes with MiXCR, one entry per CDR3 protein. The sample shows around 710,000 distinct CDR3 sequences, roughly 46% of them seen only once. Their cognate antigens are unknown. Regarding the study as a whole: About five TRBV segments were more frequent in patients than controls; TRBV5-6, TRBV5-1 and TRBV20-1 belonged to this group.

The sample comprised blood. Receptors were obtained from a girl between 10 and 17 years old with multiple sclerosis.

The rearrangement joins TRBV15 to TRBJ1-1; D unclear. V was clipped by 0 bases and J by 2 bases, with 4 bases between them. The CDR3 sequence is 13 residues long. Per germline, CDR1 LNHNV and CDR2 YYDKDF (reference sequence). The CDR3 DNA is TGTGCCACCAGCAGAGAACCCAACACTGAAGCTTTCTTT. Translating gives CATSREPNTEAFF.

Only a few counts were recorded for this clonotype. This chain joins TRBV6-5 and TRBJ2-4; 12 bases are a match to TRBD2. The CDR3 has 17 amino acids. Germline CDR1 reads MNHEY; CDR2 reads SVGAGI. The junction had 10 bases not matched to a gene; V was cut back by 5 bases and J by 5 bases. CDR3 in DNA: TGTGCCAGCAGTCACCGACTAGCGGGAGTTATCCAAAACATTCAGTACTTC. This codes for CASSHRLAGVIQNIQYF.

The chain uses TRBV11-3 and TRBJ2-7, with TRBD1 matching over 8 bases. CDR3 size: 15 residues. Germline CDR1 and CDR2: SGHNT and YENEEA. J gave up 3 bases and V 2 bases, and 6 bases lay outside the gene matches. For the CDR3, the DNA is TGTGCCAGCAGCTTAAGTGGACAGGGTGACTACGAGCAGTACTTC. Translation gives CASSLSGQGDYEQYF. Looking up the rest from reference TRBV11-3 and TRBJ2-7 gives the full variable domain: EAGVVQSPRYKIIEKKQPVAFWCNPISGHNTLYWYLQNLGQGPELLIRYENEEAVDDSQLPKDRFSAERLKGVDSTLKIQPAELGDSAVYLCASSLSGQGDYEQYFGPGTRLTVT.

A few counts support this clonotype. The V call is TRBV20-1, the J call TRBJ2-4; D is unresolved. CDR3 length equals 14 residues. Germline CDR1 reads DFQATT; CDR2 reads SNEGSKA (reference sequence). V was trimmed by 5 bases and J by 0 bases, leaving 11 bases between them. CDR3 coding DNA: TGCAGTGCTCCGACCTTCCTAGCCAAAAACATTCAGTACTTC. This encodes CSAPTFLAKNIQYF.

The chain recombines TRBV6-1 with TRBJ2-1; 12 bases map to TRBD2. After removal of 4 bases from V and 9 bases from J, the junction contained 13 bases not matched to a gene. The CDR3 consists of 17 residues. The germline CDR1 and CDR2 sequences are MNHNS and SASEGT. In DNA form, the CDR3 reads TGTGCCAGCAGTGCCCGATTGGGACTAGCGGGCCGGAGTGAGCAGTTCTTC. Translated, it gives CASSARLGLAGRSEQFF.